This T cell receptor (beta chain) emerged from a study of patients and donors after allogeneic stem cell transplantation. TCRdb independently ran MiXCR on the RT-PCR reads; one entry per CDR3 protein. The sample lists about 230,000 distinct CDR3 sequences; 14% were seen once. Trimming pared 0 bases from V and 2 bases from J, leaving 9 bases between. CDR1 is SGHRS, CDR2 YFSETQ, per germline. The CDR3 extends over 14 amino acids. This clonotype was observed many times. The gene calls are TRBV5-1 and TRBJ2-7; D remains ambiguous. The TCR comes from a human donor who was either an allogeneic HSCT recipient or a stem cell or donor lymphocyte infusion donor (not recorded which). It is not recorded whose cells these are; they may come from a transplant donor. The material sequenced was blood, either unsorted or a sorted T cell fraction (not recorded which). Here the CDR3 reads CASSLGQNTYEQYF. The DNA for the CDR3 is TGCGCCAGCAGCTTGGGCCAGAACACCTACGAGCAGTACTTC.